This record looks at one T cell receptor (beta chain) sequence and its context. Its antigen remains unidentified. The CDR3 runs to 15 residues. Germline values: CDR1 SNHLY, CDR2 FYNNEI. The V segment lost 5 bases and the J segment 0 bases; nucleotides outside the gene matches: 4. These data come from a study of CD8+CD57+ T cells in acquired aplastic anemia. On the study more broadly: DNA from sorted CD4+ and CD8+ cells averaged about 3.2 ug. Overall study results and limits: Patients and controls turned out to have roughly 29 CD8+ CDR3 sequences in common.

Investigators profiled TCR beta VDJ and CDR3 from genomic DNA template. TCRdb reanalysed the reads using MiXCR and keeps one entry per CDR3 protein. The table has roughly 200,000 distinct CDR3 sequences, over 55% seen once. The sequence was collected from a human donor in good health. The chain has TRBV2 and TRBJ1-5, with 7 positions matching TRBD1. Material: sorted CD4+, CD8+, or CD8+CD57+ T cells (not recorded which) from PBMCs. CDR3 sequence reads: CASSQPGGSNQPQHF. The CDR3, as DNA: TGTGCCAGCAGTCAGCCAGGGGGTAGCAATCAGCCCCAGCATTTT. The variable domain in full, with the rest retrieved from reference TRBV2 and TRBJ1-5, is EPEVTQTPSHQVTQMGQEVILRCVPISNHLYFYWYRQILGQKVEFLVSFYNNEISEKSEIFDDQFSVERPDGSNFTLKIRSTKLEDSAMYFCASSQPGGSNQPQHFGDGTRLSIL.